This TCR beta chain is from a study of T cells after somatic rescue of genetic block. Per the germline V gene, CDR1 is KGHSH and CDR2 is LQKENI. V lost 1 base and J 4 bases, leaving 13 bases between the germline ends. There are 16 residues in the CDR3. Using immunoSEQ multiplex PCR, the repertoire was profiled, and TCRdb retains in-frame clones only, with some absent. Of 15,000 or so clones detected, roughly two thirds appear once; the ten largest clones hold about 26%. The chain employs TRBV18 and TRBJ1-4, with a tentative D call TRBD1 (5 bases). This clonotype was obtained from a man younger than 35. The sample was peripheral blood mononuclear cells (PBMCs). This CDR3 reads CASSPLQGRSNEKLFF. DNA for the CDR3: TGTGCCAGCTCACCACTTCAGGGACGCAGTAATGAAAAACTGTTTTTT.